The present entry profiles one T cell receptor (beta chain) with its context. The antigen remains unidentified. Only in-frame clones appear in the TCRdb table, and some are missing; sequencing was by immunoSEQ multiplex PCR. The sample has under 7,000 clones, over 65% seen once. This entry belongs to a study of tumor-infiltrating lymphocytes in localized non-small cell lung cancer. Looking at the study overall: The cohort mixed smokers and never-smokers, several histologies, and some post-neoadjuvant-chemotherapy samples. From each patient, both tumor and uninvolved lung, non-adjacent to tumor, were sampled.

Broader study findings: Immunotypes IM1 and IM2 had similar TCR-derived T-cell fractions.

The sequenced sample consisted of uninvolved lung tissue not adjacent to the tumor. The clonotype was recovered from a human donor with non-small cell lung cancer.

The CDR3 bases are TGTGCCAGCAGACAGGACAGGGGGCATCAGCCCCAGCATTTT. It encodes CASRQDRGHQPQHF. The V gene is TRBV6-6, the J gene TRBJ1-5, with 11 bases identical to TRBD1. The V segment lost 6 bases and the J segment 5 bases; nucleotides outside the gene matches: 3. From germline, CDR1 is MNHNY and CDR2 SVGAGI (reference sequence). This CDR3 is built from 14 residues.